A selection of T cell receptor beta chains follows, all from one sample in a study of beta chain features in type 1 diabetes. The assay was immunoSEQ multiplex PCR, and TCRdb's table has in-frame clones only and misses some. This sample has 150,000 to 200,000 clones; 9% to 10% occur once, and the top ten carry 2% to 3%. What was sequenced was central memory CD4+ T cells from blood. All receptors derive from a woman aged 18-29 years in good health. Both conserved end residues are trimmed from each CDR3. D genes are given only for firm matches.

>TRBJ2-1|-|TRBV5-1
ASSSQGRLGNEQF
>TRBJ1-2|-|TRBV30
AWTQADRLSGYT
>TRBJ2-5|-|TRBV30
AWSRNVGGETQY
>TRBJ2-7|-|TRBV10-3
AISADSYEQY
>TRBJ2-3|-|TRBV7-2
ASSPEGGFRY
>TRBJ2-7|-|TRBV30
AWSASPGAEQY
>TRBJ2-3|TRBD2|TRBV2
ASTPPGSGRGRGGTDTQY
>TRBJ1-5|TRBD1|TRBV2
ASTFTGGRGQPQH
>TRBJ1-1|-|TRBV30
ASFRLRNTEAF
>TRBJ2-2|TRBD1|TRBV7-2
ASSLQGAVGELF
>TRBJ1-3|TRBD1|TRBV29-1
SVRVSTGNRRNTIY
>TRBJ1-4|TRBD1|TRBV15
ATSRVQGQANEKLF
>TRBJ2-7|-|TRBV6-5
ASSPPGIEQY
>TRBJ2-2|-|TRBV2
ASMGPGANTGELF
>TRBJ2-5|TRBD2|TRBV23-1
ASSRHQGTSGKPVTPETQY
>TRBJ2-1|TRBD2|TRBV12-5
ASVKAGMKSYNEQF
>TRBJ1-2|TRBD1|TRBV5-4
ASNAQGDYGYT
>TRBJ1-2|-|TRBV5-4
ASRQRGVNYGYT
>TRBJ1-2|-|TRBV5-1
ASSLVVPGSGYT
>TRBJ2-3|TRBD2|TRBV18
ASSPRYPGGQDTQY
>TRBJ1-4|TRBD1|TRBV25-1
ASSRGQGGYELF
>TRBJ2-3|TRBD2|TRBV5-1
ASSLSGLDTDTQY
>TRBJ2-7|-|TRBV4-1
ASSYSPYYEQY
>TRBJ2-5|TRBD2|TRBV4-2
ASTPGPAGGLGQETQY
>TRBJ2-1|TRBD2|TRBV19
ASSVGGGSYNEQF
>TRBJ2-7|-|TRBV7-8
ASIDRSSHEQY
>TRBJ2-1|-|TRBV7-2
ASSFSSNEQF
>TRBJ2-1|-|TRBV4-1
ASSQGGGAAYNEQF
>TRBJ1-2|-|TRBV5-1
ASSLGQNGYT
>TRBJ1-5|TRBD1|TRBV29-1
SASAGGRGQPQH
>TRBJ2-1|TRBD2|TRBV6-6
ASSGLAGGANEQF
>TRBJ2-5|-|TRBV11-1
ASSLESGGFGTQY
>TRBJ1-2|TRBD1|TRBV19
ASRDRSANYGYT
>TRBJ2-1|-|TRBV7-9
ASSLAEWDEQF
>TRBJ2-6|-|TRBV5-1
ASSPQGTGANVLT
>TRBJ2-3|TRBD2|TRBV18
ASRSGGGAVDTQY
>TRBJ2-3|-|TRBV6-6
ASRKQRGTDTQY
>TRBJ2-2|TRBD2|TRBV29-1
SVGWGLAGSGELF
>TRBJ1-3|-|TRBV19
ASSDSSGNTIY
>TRBJ2-3|TRBD2|TRBV25-1
ASSEDLAGGTDTQY
>TRBJ2-3|TRBD1|TRBV7-8
ASSATGGAQY
>TRBJ2-7|TRBD2|TRBV11-2
ASSFSLTSGGRSYEQY
>TRBJ2-2|-|TRBV30
AWSESSGVNTGELF
>TRBJ1-4|TRBD1|TRBV27
ASSSGGAEEKLF
>TRBJ2-1|-|TRBV11-2
ASSPSPSSYNEQF
>TRBJ1-1|-|TRBV11-2
ASSFNRGNTEAF
>TRBJ2-1|TRBD2|TRBV7-2
ASSPHQAGPSYNEQF
>TRBJ2-3|TRBD1|TRBV11-2
ASSPGQGLVDTQY
>TRBJ2-6|-|TRBV5-1
ASSSTRGLVPGANVLT
>TRBJ2-5|-|TRBV11-2
ASSLGPQGQETQY
>TRBJ2-1|-|TRBV11-3
ASSSDKPGEQF
>TRBJ1-2|TRBD1|TRBV9
ASSQGGGTGYGYT
>TRBJ2-1|TRBD2|TRBV18
ASSPRATGGNEQF
>TRBJ2-5|TRBD1|TRBV30
ACSKSTRGLGETQY
>TRBJ1-1|-|TRBV5-1
ASSLLAQNTEAF